This T cell receptor (beta chain) was obtained from a study of cytomegalovirus exposure and HLA in healthy donors. Notes on the study in general: Some V segments, TRBV6-2 and TRBV6-3 among them, were indistinguishable and were therefore excluded. In a later analysis, a missense DCLRE1C variant was linked to TCR beta V- and J-gene trimming.

A note on this clone: Its matching antigen is unknown.

The PCR made use of 60 Vbeta and 13 Jbeta primers. Using immunoSEQ multiplex PCR, the repertoire was profiled, and TCRdb retains in-frame clones only, with some absent. The profile covers some 120,000 clones, with around three quarters appearing a single time and 3.5% to 4.5% taken by the ten largest. Germline lookup yields CDR1 SGHDT and CDR2 YYEEEE. The CDR3 loop spans 15 amino acids. The germline V and J ends were trimmed by 4 bases and 4 bases, with 15 bases remaining between them. The chain has TRBV5-6 and TRBJ1-3; D is undetermined. Sequencing input: PBMCs. The source of this sequence is a man aged 25-45 years in good health and CMV-seropositive. Here the CDR3 reads CASSARGGPGNTIYF. The CDR3 DNA is TGTGCCAGCAGCGCACGGGGTGGGCCAGGAAACACCATATATTTT.